The 15 T cell receptor beta chains presented below share a single source sample, sequenced in a study of T cell responses to AZD1222 COVID-19 vaccine. Produced via immunoSEQ multiplex PCR; TCRdb's table is partial and in-frame only. The top ten hold 3% to 3.5% of the sample, which has roughly 140,000 clones, roughly 90% seen once. The source was peripheral blood, collected 28 days after the second AZD1222 dose. The origin of the receptors is an adult who received the AZD1222 COVID-19 vaccine.

The chain has TRBV27 and TRBJ1-2, with a possible D match to TRBD1 (5 bases). V dropped 3 bases and J dropped 7 bases, with 15 bases sitting between them. The CDR3 totals 14 residues. Germline V gives CDR1 MNHEY, CDR2 SMNVEV (reference sequence). CDR3 protein: CASSFRDPSGGYTF. For the CDR3, the DNA is TGTGCCAGCAGTTTCAGGGACCCCTCTGGTGGCTACACCTTC.

This clone was seen a single time. The V gene is TRBV7-9, the J gene TRBJ1-1; no clear D gene. Germline V gene data show CDR1 as SEHNR and CDR2 as FQNEAQ (reference sequence). Trimming shortened V by 2 bases and J by 0 bases, and 4 bases separated the two germline ends. The CDR3 is made up of 13 amino acids. The CDR3 loop reads CASSLSMNTEAFF. As DNA, the CDR3 is TGTGCCAGCAGCTTATCGATGAACACTGAAGCTTTCTTT.

The J gene is TRBJ1-4, the V gene TRBV15; D is possibly TRBD1 (5 bases). The CDR3 has 14 amino acids. The V gene lost 7 bases and the J gene lost 6 bases, with 15 bases spanning the gap. Germline V gene lookup returns CDR1 LNHNV and CDR2 YYDKDF (reference sequence). Written as DNA, the CDR3 is TGTGCCACCAACCGGGGGTTGGGGCATGAAAAACTGTTTTTT. Translated: CATNRGLGHEKLFF. The full variable domain, completed using reference TRBV15 and TRBJ1-4, is DAMVIQNPRYQVTQFGKPVTLSCSQTLNHNVMYWYQQKSSQAPKLLFHYYDKDFNNEADTPDNFQSRRPNTSFCFLDIRSPGLGDTAMYLCATNRGLGHEKLFFGSGTQLSVL.

The chain links TRBV5-1 to TRBJ2-5, with TRBD1 matching 8 bases. V was pared by 7 bases and J by 3 bases, with 2 bases of the junction left unmatched. The CDR3 length is 12 residues. The germline V gene encodes CDR1 SGHRS and CDR2 YFSETQ. The DNA of the CDR3 is TGCGCCAGCGGACAGGGTAAAGAGACCCAGTACTTC. It encodes CASGQGKETQYF. The full variable domain, in which reference TRBV5-1 and TRBJ2-5 provide the parts outside the CDR3, is KAGVTQTPRYLIKTRGQQVTLSCSPISGHRSVSWYQQTPGQGLQFLFEYFSETQRNKGNFPGRFSGRQFSNSRSEMNVSTLELGDSALYLCASGQGKETQYFGPGTRLLVL.

The rearrangement uses TRBV7-6 and TRBJ2-5; D perhaps matches TRBD1 (6 bases). V lost 5 bases, J lost 2 bases, and 12 bases lay in between. This CDR3 spans 14 amino acids. CDR1 is SGHVS, CDR2 FNYEAQ, per germline. The CDR3 protein is CASSATGTQETQYF. CDR3 in DNA: TGTGCCAGCAGCGCGACCGGGACACAAGAGACCCAGTACTTC.

The chain employs TRBV7-8 and TRBJ1-5; D not certain. CDR1 and CDR2 (germline): SGHVS, FQNEAQ. Trimming took off 1 base at V and 3 bases at J, with 4 bases between the two ends. The CDR3 has 13 residues. The CDR3, as DNA: TGTGCCAGCAGCTTAGATGACAATCAGCCCCAGCATTTT. Encoded protein: CASSLDDNQPQHF.

V is TRBV6-1 and J is TRBJ2-2; D tentatively fits TRBD1 or TRBD2 (5 bases each). The CDR3 is 14 residues long. V lost 3 bases and J lost 8, with 13 bases in between. CDR1 MNHNS and CDR2 SASEGT come from the germline V gene. The CDR3 DNA follows: TGTGCCAGCAGTGACGGACTTGGGGCTGGGGAGCTGTTTTTT. Its protein product is CASSDGLGAGELFF.

The CDR3 nucleotides read TGTGCCAGCAGCTTCACGGCAAACACAGGGGAGCAGTACTTC. It translates to CASSFTANTGEQYF. The gene calls are TRBV11-2 and TRBJ2-7, with D maybe TRBD1 (6 bases). This CDR3 is 14 amino acids long. Trimming pared 3 bases from V and 7 bases from J, leaving 16 bases between. CDR1 is SGHAT, CDR2 FQNNGV, per germline.

The chain combines TRBV10-3 with TRBJ2-5; D may be TRBD2 (5 bases). This CDR3 comprises 15 residues. CDR1 and CDR2 (germline): ENHRY, SYGVKD. Trimming removed 6 bases at V and 1 base at J, with 15 bases between. CDR3 residues: CAISAGNIFQETQYF. CDR3 sequence (DNA): TGTGCCATCAGCGCCGGGAACATATTCCAAGAGACCCAGTACTTC.

This chain connects TRBV11-3 to TRBJ2-2, with 10 bases that match TRBD1. V lost 4 bases to trimming and J lost 6 bases; unmatched junction nucleotides: 8. The germline V gene encodes CDR1 SGHNT and CDR2 YENEEA. This CDR3 has 16 residues. CDR3: CASSSERQGAPGELFF. The CDR3 DNA sequence: TGTGCCAGCAGCTCCGAAAGACAGGGGGCGCCCGGGGAGCTGTTTTTT. The variable domain in full, with the rest retrieved from reference TRBV11-3 and TRBJ2-2, is EAGVVQSPRYKIIEKKQPVAFWCNPISGHNTLYWYLQNLGQGPELLIRYENEEAVDDSQLPKDRFSAERLKGVDSTLKIQPAELGDSAVYLCASSSERQGAPGELFFGEGSRLTVL.

This clone was detected a few times. The chain carries TRBV29-1 and TRBJ2-2, with D tentatively TRBD2 (6 bases). With 4 bases removed from V and 4 bases from J, the gap between germline ends came to 10 bases. The germline V gene encodes CDR1 SQVTM and CDR2 ANQGSEA. The CDR3 is 13 amino acids. The CDR3 loop reads CSVVAGRTGELFF. In DNA, the CDR3 is TGCAGCGTTGTGGCGGGACGCACCGGGGAGCTGTTTTTT.

A single count supports this clone. The chain combines TRBV10-1 with TRBJ2-3; D ambiguous. CDR1 and CDR2 (germline): WNHNN, SYGVQD (reference sequence). The length of the CDR3 is 15 residues. Trimming took off 3 bases at V and 0 bases at J, with 10 bases between the two ends. The CDR3 region is CASSDSLPSTDTQYF. In DNA form, the CDR3 reads TGCGCCAGCAGTGACAGTCTTCCTAGCACAGATACGCAGTATTTT.

In this sample, this clone turned up a few times. This chain uses TRBV5-1 with TRBJ1-4; TRBD1 matches 9 bases. Germline assignment: CDR1 SGHRS and CDR2 YFSETQ. Germline trimming cut 2 bases from V and 8 bases from J; bases unmatched to any gene: 7. This CDR3 comprises 15 residues. As DNA, the CDR3 is TGCGCCAGCAGCTTCGGACAGGGGTTAATAGAAAAACTGTTTTTT. Amino acid sequence: CASSFGQGLIEKLFF.

The gene calls are TRBV7-2 and TRBJ2-1; D might be TRBD2 (6 bases). V lost 2 bases and J 9 bases, leaving 8 bases between the germline ends. The germline V gene has CDR1 SGHTA and CDR2 FQGNSA. This CDR3 has 12 amino acids. The CDR3 bases are TGTGCCAGCAGCTTATCGGGAGTTGAGCAGTTCTTC. It yields the protein CASSLSGVEQFF.

This chain links TRBV7-9 with TRBJ2-3; D unclear. This CDR3 is 14 amino acids long. The V end was cut by 5 bases, the J end by 1 base, with 10 bases between. Germline CDR1 is SEHNR and CDR2 is FQNEAQ (reference sequence). The CDR3 loop is CASSLSIGTDTQYF. CDR3 in DNA: TGTGCCAGCAGCCTAAGTATCGGCACAGATACGCAGTATTTT.